The clone carrying this T cell receptor (beta chain) showed up many times. This record comes from a study of T cells of healthy individuals. TCRdb re-derived calls from the 5' RACE reads in MiXCR, one entry per CDR3 protein. Of approximately 50,000 distinct CDR3 sequences detected, about 14% appear once; the ten largest clones hold about 16%. This receptor was identified in a human donor in good health.

CDR3 sequence reads: CATSDSGLYYGYTF. Here the CDR3 DNA reads TGTGCCACCAGTGATTCTGGGTTGTACTATGGCTACACCTTC. V gene TRBV24-1 combines with J gene TRBJ1-2, with no clear D. The germline gives CDR1 KGHDR, CDR2 SFDVKD. The CDR3 consists of 14 residues. Trimming left V 2 bases short and J 3 bases short, with 9 bases between.